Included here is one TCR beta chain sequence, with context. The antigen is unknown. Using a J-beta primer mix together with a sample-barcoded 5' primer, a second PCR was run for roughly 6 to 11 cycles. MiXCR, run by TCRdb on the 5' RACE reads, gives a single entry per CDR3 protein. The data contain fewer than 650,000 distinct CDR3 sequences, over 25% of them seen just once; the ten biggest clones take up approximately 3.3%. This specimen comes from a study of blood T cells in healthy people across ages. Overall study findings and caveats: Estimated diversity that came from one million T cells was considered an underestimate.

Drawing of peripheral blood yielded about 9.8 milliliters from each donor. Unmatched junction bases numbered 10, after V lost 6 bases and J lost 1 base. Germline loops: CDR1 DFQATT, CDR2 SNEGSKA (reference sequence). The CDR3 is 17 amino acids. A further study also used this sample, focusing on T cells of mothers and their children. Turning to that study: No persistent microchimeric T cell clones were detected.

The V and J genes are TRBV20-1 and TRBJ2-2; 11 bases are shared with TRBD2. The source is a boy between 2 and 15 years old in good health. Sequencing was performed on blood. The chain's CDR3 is CSAPRLAGGQNTGELFF. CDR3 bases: TGCAGTGCCCCCCGCCTAGCGGGAGGACAGAACACCGGGGAGCTGTTTTTT.